These 22 T cell receptor beta chains were sequenced from one sample in a study of regulatory T cells in long-lasting Graves disease. Documented time point: newly diagnosed GD, antithyroid drugs for less than 3 months. The TCR library was made from RNA extracted from PBMCs. According to the study, TCR beta libraries were built with iRepertoire HTBI primers and CDR3-region Arm-PCR. Each CDR3 protein gets one entry after TCRdb re-called the multiplex PCR reads with MiXCR. The sample holds some 230,000 distinct CDR3 sequences; roughly 18% are singletons and the top ten take around 20%. The sample in question was peripheral blood mononuclear cells (PBMCs), obtained at new diagnosis, from a patient treated with antithyroid drugs. The receptors here all came from a female donor with Graves disease.

This chain uses TRBV12-3 or TRBV12-4 with TRBJ2-1, with TRBD1 matching 8 bases. CDR3 length: 15 amino acids. Germline trimming cut 3 bases from V and 3 bases from J; bases unmatched to any gene: 4. In nucleotides, the CDR3 is TGTGCCAGCAGTTTTAGTACAGGGGGCTACAATGAGCAGTTCTTC. Encoded protein: CASSFSTGGYNEQFF.

This clonotype was seen ten or more times. The CDR3 DNA sequence: TGCAGTGCTAGAGAGAGTGTGGGAGGGAACACTGAAGCTTTCTTT. Protein: CSARESVGGNTEAFF. V usage is TRBV20-1 and J usage is TRBJ1-1, with no clear D. Germline V gives CDR1 DFQATT, CDR2 SNEGSKA (reference sequence). There are 15 residues in the CDR3. V was clipped by 0 bases and J by 1 base, with 12 bases between them.

About this clonotype itself: This clone may be a read error of a much larger clone one base away. The chain combines TRBV6-1 with TRBJ2-7, with D maybe TRBD2 (6 bases). CDR1 is MNHNS and CDR2 is SASEGT in the germline V gene. The CDR3 is made up of 15 amino acids. Here the CDR3 DNA reads TGTGCCAGCAGCCGGACCGGGACTTGGACCTACGTGCAGTACTTC. Its translation: CASSRTGTWTYVQYF.

The table lists this clonotype with many counts. The rearrangement joins TRBV28 to TRBJ2-5, with 8 bases identical to TRBD1. Per the germline V gene, CDR1 is MDHEN and CDR2 is SYDVKM. Trimming removed 6 bases from V and 0 bases from J; junction bases left unmatched: 12. CDR3 length: 17 amino acids. The CDR3 spells CASSVVSGGEYQETQYF. In nucleotides, the CDR3 is TGTGCCAGCAGCGTTGTATCAGGGGGCGAGTACCAAGAGACCCAGTACTTC.

In its sample, this clonotype was seen many times. The V and J genes are TRBV5-1 and TRBJ2-7; 11 positions agree with TRBD2. The CDR3 runs 15 residues. Germline-derived CDR1 and CDR2 are SGHRS and YFSETQ. With V trimmed by 1 base and J by 5 bases, 5 bases remained unmatched. The CDR3 bases are TGCGCCAGCAGCTTGTTAGCGGGAGGGCCCCACGAGCAGTACTTC. Encoded protein: CASSLLAGGPHEQYF.

This clonotype was seen at least ten times. The V call is TRBV7-9, the J call TRBJ2-1; the match to TRBD2 covers 13 bases. The CDR3 is made up of 16 amino acids. Per the germline V gene, CDR1 is SEHNR and CDR2 is FQNEAQ (reference sequence). Trimming cost V 5 bases and J 7 bases; bases outside gene matches: 8. The CDR3 loop is CASSARLAGGVNEQFF. As DNA, the CDR3 is TGTGCCAGCAGCGCCCGACTAGCGGGAGGTGTAAATGAGCAGTTCTTC.

The gene calls are TRBV11-2 and TRBJ2-3; 7 bases map to TRBD1. This CDR3 has 15 residues. Germline trimming cut 0 bases from V and 1 base from J; bases unmatched to any gene: 1. The germline V gene encodes CDR1 SGHAT and CDR2 FQNNGV. In DNA, the CDR3 is TGTGCCAGCAGCTTAGACGGACAGGGCACAGATACGCAGTATTTT. This codes for CASSLDGQGTDTQYF.

Notes on this clonotype: A read error is the likely source, as a far larger clone sits one nucleotide away. The chain is built from TRBV6-5 and TRBJ2-7; 9 bases are a match to TRBD2. The germline V gene has CDR1 MNHEY and CDR2 SVGAGI. The V segment lost 5 bases and the J segment 7 bases; nucleotides outside the gene matches: 9. The CDR3 has 14 residues. The CDR3 loop is CASSLGLARSEQYF. CDR3 nucleotide sequence: TGTGCCAGCAGTCTCGGACTAGCGAGGTCTGAGCAGTACTTC.

The rearrangement uses TRBV6-5 and TRBJ1-5; perhaps TRBD1 as D (6 bases). The length of the CDR3 is 14 residues. Between the trimmed V and J ends, which lost 4 bases and 4 bases, there was a span of 11 bases. CDR1 is MNHEY, CDR2 SVGAGI, per germline. CDR3 residues: CASSSPDRNQPQHF. CDR3 DNA: TGTGCCAGCAGTTCCCCGGACAGAAATCAGCCCCAGCATTTT.

The chain carries TRBV3-1 and TRBJ2-3; D ambiguous. Germline lookup yields CDR1 LGHDT and CDR2 YNNKEL (reference sequence). Trimming took off 4 bases at V and 5 bases at J, with 13 bases between the two ends. CDR3 size: 14 residues. The CDR3 here is CASSPIRSGDTQYF. CDR3 sequence (DNA): TGTGCCAGCAGCCCCATCCGGTCGGGAGATACGCAGTATTTT.

This clonotype turned up a few times. The chain uses TRBV9 and TRBJ2-1, with 10 bases that match TRBD2. Germline CDR1 and CDR2: SGDLS and YYNGEE. This CDR3 spans 14 amino acids. The V segment lost 2 bases and the J segment 14 bases; nucleotides outside the gene matches: 10. The CDR3 is CASSVGFSSGREFF. The CDR3 bases are TGTGCCAGCAGCGTTGGATTCTCGAGCGGGAGGGAGTTCTTC.

This clonotype was recorded at least ten times. The V gene is TRBV2, the J gene TRBJ1-6; TRBD1 agrees at 10 bases. Germline V gene lookup returns CDR1 SNHLY and CDR2 FYNNEI. V dropped 6 bases and J dropped 8; count of bases not matched to a gene: 7. The CDR3 covers 15 residues. The CDR3 nucleotides read TGTGCCAGCAGCTTGTCCGGGACAGGGGATTCACCCCTCCACTTT. Translated: CASSLSGTGDSPLHF. Full variable domain (outside the CDR3, taken from reference TRBV2 and TRBJ1-6): EPEVTQTPSHQVTQMGQEVILRCVPISNHLYFYWYRQILGQKVEFLVSFYNNEISEKSEIFDDQFSVERPDGSNFTLKIRSTKLEDSAMYFCASSLSGTGDSPLHFGNGTRLTVT.

This clonotype came up a few times. The chain links TRBV25-1 to TRBJ1-6, with D unclear. Germline-derived CDR1 and CDR2 are MGHDK and SYGVNS. Deletions cut 6 bases from V and 7 bases from J, with 10 bases between. This CDR3 has 13 residues. The CDR3 region has the DNA TGTGCCAGCAGGGCGGGCCTCAATTCACCCCTCCACTTT. This encodes CASRAGLNSPLHF. Full variable domain (missing parts from reference TRBV25-1 and TRBJ1-6): EADIYQTPRYLVIGTGKKITLECSQTMGHDKMYWYQQDPGMELHLIHYSYGVNSTEKGDLSSESTVSRIRTEHFPLTLESARPSHTSQYLCASRAGLNSPLHFGNGTRLTVT.

This clonotype was detected ten times or more. The rearrangement links TRBV2 to TRBJ2-5, with TRBD1 matching over 10 bases. Germline V gene lookup returns CDR1 SNHLY and CDR2 FYNNEI. The V gene end was trimmed by 6 bases and the J gene end by 5 bases; junction bases not matched to a gene: 18. The CDR3 is 18 residues long. CDR3 sequence (DNA): TGTGCCAGCAGCGAGCCGGGACAGGGGAAAGTTGGGACGGAGACCCAGTACTTC. Encoded protein: CASSEPGQGKVGTETQYF.

The sample holds many counts of this clonotype. This rearrangement joins TRBV12-3 or TRBV12-4 to TRBJ1-5, with D maybe TRBD1 (5 bases). Trimming stripped 5 bases from V and 1 base from J, with 9 bases between. The CDR3 covers 14 residues. The CDR3 coding sequence is TGTGCCAGCAGTCGGTCAGGGAGCAATCAGCCCCAGCATTTT. This sequence encodes CASSRSGSNQPQHF.

The chain has TRBV20-1 and TRBJ2-3; 7 bases agree with TRBD1. From germline, CDR1 is DFQATT and CDR2 SNEGSKA (reference sequence). CDR3 length: 15 amino acids. Trimming cost V 0 bases and J 2 bases; bases outside gene matches: 5. Written as DNA, the CDR3 is TGCAGTGCTAGAGAAAACAGGGGTTCCACAGATACGCAGTATTTT. As protein: CSARENRGSTDTQYF.

In this sample, this clonotype turned up many times. The rearrangement joins TRBV12-3 or TRBV12-4 to TRBJ2-2; 16 bases are a match to TRBD2. There are 18 residues in the CDR3. V gave up 10 bases and J gave up 5 bases; unmatched junction bases: 13. The CDR3 coding sequence is TGTGCCATACCCCCCGGGACTAGCGGGAGGGCCCGGACCGGGGAGCTGTTTTTT. Amino acids: CAIPPGTSGRARTGELFF.

This clonotype has a count of ten or more. This sequence joins TRBV7-2 and TRBJ2-7; 9 bases are a match to TRBD2. V lost 2 bases and J lost 2; bases outside the gene matches: 4. This CDR3 has 15 amino acids. Germline V gene data show CDR1 as SGHTA and CDR2 as FQGNSA. The CDR3 nucleotides are TGTGCCAGCAGCTTATACGCTAGCGGGACCTACGAGCAGTACTTC. Protein: CASSLYASGTYEQYF.

This clonotype was counted a few times. The chain combines TRBV19 with TRBJ2-3; weak D call: TRBD2 (6 bases). Germline assignment: CDR1 LNHDA and CDR2 SQIVND (reference sequence). V was shortened by 1 base and J by 2 bases, with 7 bases between the two germline ends. This CDR3 has 14 amino acids. This CDR3 reads CASSIAGATDTQYF. DNA of the CDR3: TGTGCCAGTAGTATAGCGGGAGCCACAGATACGCAGTATTTT.

The chain joins TRBV6-1 to TRBJ2-3; a possible D gene is TRBD1 (6 bases). Germline V gene sequence: CDR1 MNHNS, CDR2 SASEGT. With 8 bases removed from V and 6 bases from J, the gap between germline ends came to 9 bases. There are 11 residues in the CDR3. The CDR3 DNA reads TGTGCCAGCTTTCAGGGGGATACGCAGTATTTT. It encodes CASFQGDTQYF.

This clonotype was counted ten times or more. The V call is TRBV7-8, the J call TRBJ2-1, with 7 bases fitting TRBD2. V dropped 1 base and J dropped 4; count of bases not matched to a gene: 7. The CDR3 covers 16 residues. The germline V gene encodes CDR1 SGHVS and CDR2 FQNEAQ. CDR3 sequence: CASSLEAGRPYNEQFF. DNA of the CDR3: TGTGCCAGCAGCTTAGAAGCGGGACGTCCTTACAATGAGCAGTTCTTC. Full variable domain (missing parts from reference TRBV7-8 and TRBJ2-1): GAGVSQSPRYKVAKRGQDVALRCDPISGHVSLFWYQQALGQGPEFLTYFQNEAQLDKSGLPSDRFFAERPEGSVSTLKIQRTQQEDSAVYLCASSLEAGRPYNEQFFGPGTRLTVL.

At least ten counts were recorded for this clonotype. The chain uses TRBV6-1 and TRBJ2-1, with 8 bases matching TRBD1. Per germline, CDR1 MNHNS and CDR2 SASEGT. This CDR3 region has 14 residues. Trimming removed 10 bases from V and 4 bases from J; junction bases left unmatched: 9. The CDR3 DNA sequence: TGTGCCACCTCCCGGGGGACAGGTTACAATGAGCAGTTCTTC. It specifies CATSRGTGYNEQFF.